This T cell receptor beta chain was recorded in a study of T cell responses to AZD1222 COVID-19 vaccine. Clones were read by immunoSEQ multiplex PCR, and TCRdb kept only the in-frame ones, dropping some. This table has about 63,000 clones, 85% appearing once. The V end lost 5 bases, the J end lost 3 bases, and 7 bases lay between the germline ends. Germline V gene sequence: CDR1 SGHTA, CDR2 FQGTGA. The CDR3 is 13 residues long. The sequence was obtained from an adult in good health. The chain joins TRBV7-3 to TRBJ2-2; D is undetermined. Material: peripheral blood, obtained on day 0 of AZD1222 vaccination. DNA for the CDR3: TGTGCCAGCAGCCGCACGGACACCGGGGAGCTGTTTTTT. Translating gives CASSRTDTGELFF.